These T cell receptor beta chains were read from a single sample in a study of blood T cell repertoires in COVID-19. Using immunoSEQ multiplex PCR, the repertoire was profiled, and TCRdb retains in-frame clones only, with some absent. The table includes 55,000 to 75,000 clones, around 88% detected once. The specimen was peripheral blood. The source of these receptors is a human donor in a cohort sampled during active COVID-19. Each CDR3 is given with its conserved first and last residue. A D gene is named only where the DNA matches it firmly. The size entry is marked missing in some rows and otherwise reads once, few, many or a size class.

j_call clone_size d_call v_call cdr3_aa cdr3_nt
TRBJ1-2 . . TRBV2 CASSSTVSYSF TGTGCCAGCAGCTCGACAGTATCCTACTCCTTC
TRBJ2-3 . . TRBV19 CASSMKAGGFGRTDTQYF TGTGCCAGTAGTATGAAAGCCGGGGGTTTTGGGAGAACAGATACGCAGTATTTT
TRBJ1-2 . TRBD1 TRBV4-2 CASSQRQGDNYGYTF TGTGCCAGCAGCCAAAGACAGGGGGATAACTATGGCTACACCTTC
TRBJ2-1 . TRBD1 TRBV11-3 CASSLGQGALPPSDKQFF TGTGCCAGCAGCTTAGGACAGGGGGCTTTACCACCTTCAGATAAGCAGTTCTTC
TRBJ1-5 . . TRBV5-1 CASSLAGGDQPQHF TGCGCCAGCAGCTTGGCGGGGGGGGATCAGCCCCAGCATTTT
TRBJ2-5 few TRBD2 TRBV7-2 CASSLVSSGRQTQYF TGTGCCAGCAGCTTAGTTTCTAGCGGGAGACAGACCCAGTACTTC
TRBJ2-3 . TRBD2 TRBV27 CASSLLAGDNTQYF TGTGCCAGCAGCCTACTAGCGGGGGATAATACGCAGTATTTT
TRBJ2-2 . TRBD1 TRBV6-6 CASSYSGRGTTGELFF TGTGCCAGCAGTTACTCGGGCAGGGGGACCACCGGGGAGCTGTTTTTT
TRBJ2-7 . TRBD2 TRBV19 CASSSGTSGRAYEQYF TGTGCCAGTAGTTCCGGGACTAGCGGGAGGGCCTACGAGCAGTACTTC
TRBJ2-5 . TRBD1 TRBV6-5 CASRTGVGETQYF TGTGCCAGCAGAACAGGGGTTGGGGAGACCCAGTACTTC
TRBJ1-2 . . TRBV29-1 CSVDAPDRSRIFYGYTF TGCAGCGTTGATGCACCCGACAGGTCGCGGATATTTTATGGCTACACCTTC
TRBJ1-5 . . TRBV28 CASSSPLGGASWGPQHF TGTGCCAGCAGTTCGCCCCTCGGGGGGGCCTCTTGGGGGCCCCAGCATTTT
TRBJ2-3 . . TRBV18 CASSPGQVGTDTQYF TGTGCCAGCTCACCCGGCCAGGTTGGCACAGATACGCAGTATTTT
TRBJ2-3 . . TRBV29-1 CSVDLQVGTDTQYF TGCAGCGTGGATCTCCAGGTTGGCACAGATACGCAGTATTTT
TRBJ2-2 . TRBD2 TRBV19 CASTSGGSRTGELFF TGTGCCAGTACTAGCGGGGGGTCGAGGACCGGGGAGCTGTTTTTT
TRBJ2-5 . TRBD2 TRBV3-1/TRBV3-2 CASSQFQAGGLETQYF TGTGCCAGCAGCCAATTTCAAGCGGGGGGGCTTGAGACCCAGTACTTC
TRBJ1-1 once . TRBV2 CASSPREGTEAFF TGTGCCAGCAGCCCCAGGGAGGGCACTGAAGCTTTCTTT
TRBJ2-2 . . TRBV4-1 CASSQDQAPGELFF TGCGCCAGCAGCCAAGATCAAGCCCCCGGGGAGCTGTTTTTT
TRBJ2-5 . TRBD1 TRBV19 CASSLRRDRGQETQYF TGTGCCAGTAGTCTACGCCGGGACAGGGGCCAAGAGACCCAGTACTTC
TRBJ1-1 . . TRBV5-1 CASSLRGRSTEAFF TGCGCCAGCAGCCTTAGGGGAAGGAGCACTGAAGCTTTCTTT
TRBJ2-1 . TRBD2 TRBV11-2 CASSLFAGDKFEQFF TGTGCCAGCAGCTTATTCGCGGGAGATAAATTTGAGCAGTTCTTC
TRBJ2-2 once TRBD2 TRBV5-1 CASSFLAGNTGELFF TGCGCCAGCAGCTTTCTAGCGGGGAACACCGGGGAGCTGTTTTTT
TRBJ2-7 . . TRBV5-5 CASSLAGLSSYEQYF TGTGCCAGCAGCTTGGCCGGACTGAGCTCCTACGAGCAGTACTTC
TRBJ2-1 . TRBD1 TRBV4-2 CASSQDLGDSYNEQFF TGTGCCAGCAGCCAAGATCTAGGGGACAGCTACAATGAGCAGTTCTTC
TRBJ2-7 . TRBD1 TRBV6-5 CASIPDRGSDEQYF TGTGCCAGCATTCCGGACAGGGGGTCTGACGAGCAGTACTTC
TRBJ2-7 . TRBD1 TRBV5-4 CASSFTGTGGREQYF TGTGCCAGCAGCTTTACCGGGACAGGGGGTCGAGAGCAGTACTTC
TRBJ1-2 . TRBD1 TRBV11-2 CASSQTGGNGYTF TGTGCCAGCAGCCAGACAGGGGGTAATGGCTACACCTTC
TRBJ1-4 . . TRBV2 CASSESRTVLFF TGTGCCAGCAGTGAATCGCGGACAGTCCTGTTTTTT
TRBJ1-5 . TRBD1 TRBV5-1 CASSPGQRTGNQPQHF TGCGCCAGCAGCCCGGGACAGCGAACCGGCAATCAGCCCCAGCATTTT
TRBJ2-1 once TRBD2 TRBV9 CASSATGGRADEQFF TGTGCCAGCAGCGCAACCGGCGGGAGGGCCGATGAGCAGTTCTTC
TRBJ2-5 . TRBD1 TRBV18 CASSHPSGTGGRETQYF TGTGCCAGCTCACACCCTTCCGGGACAGGGGGCCGGGAGACCCAGTACTTC
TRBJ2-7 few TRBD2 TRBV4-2 CASSQDLRGVYEQYF TGTGCCAGCAGCCAAGATCTGCGGGGGGTATACGAGCAGTACTTC
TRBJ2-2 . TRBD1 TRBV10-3 CAISIQGGSNTGELFF TGTGCCATCAGTATACAGGGGGGATCTAACACCGGGGAGCTGTTTTTT
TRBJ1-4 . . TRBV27 CASTDRGGREKLFF TGTGCCAGCACCGATCGGGGGGGACGTGAAAAACTGTTTTTT
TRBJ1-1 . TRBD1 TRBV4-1 CASSQGDRGRNTEAFF TGCGCCAGCAGCCAAGGGGACAGGGGCCGGAACACTGAAGCTTTCTTT
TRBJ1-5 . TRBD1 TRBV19 CASSPGRDRVGQPQHF TGTGCCAGTAGTCCTGGAAGGGACAGGGTGGGACAGCCCCAGCATTTT
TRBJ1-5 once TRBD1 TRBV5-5 CASSLGDSRNQPQHF TGTGCCAGCAGCTTGGGGGACAGTAGGAATCAGCCCCAGCATTTT
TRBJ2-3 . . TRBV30 CAWSVGQRSATQYF TGTGCCTGGAGTGTCGGCCAGCGATCGGCTACGCAGTATTTT
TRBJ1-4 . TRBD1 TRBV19 CASSSGTGGYFGKLFF TGTGCCAGTAGTTCCGGGACAGGGGGCTACTTTGGAAAACTGTTTTTT
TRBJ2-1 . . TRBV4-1 CASSQEPLSDPSYNEQFF TGCGCCAGCAGCCAAGAACCCTTATCAGATCCCTCCTACAATGAGCAGTTCTTC
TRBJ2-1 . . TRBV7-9 CASSSDRYNEQFF TGTGCCAGCAGCTCGGACAGATACAATGAGCAGTTCTTC
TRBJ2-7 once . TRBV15 CATSRPGTDSYEQYF TGTGCCACCAGCAGACCGGGGACTGACTCCTACGAGCAGTACTTC
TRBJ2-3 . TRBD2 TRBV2 CASSDRLAGNVDTQYF TGTGCCAGCAGTGACAGACTAGCGGGGAATGTGGATACGCAGTATTTT